The clone carrying this TCR beta chain has just one count. These data originate in a study of blood T cell repertoires in COVID-19. Study summary: Both acute and convalescent COVID-19 samples were obtained from the United States, Italy and Spain.

The CDR3 runs to 17 residues. V shed 5 bases and J 2 bases; nucleotides not matched to a gene: 13. CDR1 SGHTA and CDR2 FQGNSA come from the germline V gene. TCRdb keeps only in-frame clones here, not all; method: immunoSEQ multiplex PCR. The sample carries under 130,000 clones, 88% recorded once. The receptor was derived from a human donor in a cohort sampled during active COVID-19. The rearrangement joins TRBV7-2 to TRBJ1-2, with 8 bases aligning to TRBD1. The sample taken for sequencing was peripheral blood. CDR3 sequence: CASSGVRQGNLNYGYTF. In nucleotides, the CDR3 is TGTGCCAGCAGCGGGGTTAGACAGGGGAACTTGAACTATGGCTACACCTTC.